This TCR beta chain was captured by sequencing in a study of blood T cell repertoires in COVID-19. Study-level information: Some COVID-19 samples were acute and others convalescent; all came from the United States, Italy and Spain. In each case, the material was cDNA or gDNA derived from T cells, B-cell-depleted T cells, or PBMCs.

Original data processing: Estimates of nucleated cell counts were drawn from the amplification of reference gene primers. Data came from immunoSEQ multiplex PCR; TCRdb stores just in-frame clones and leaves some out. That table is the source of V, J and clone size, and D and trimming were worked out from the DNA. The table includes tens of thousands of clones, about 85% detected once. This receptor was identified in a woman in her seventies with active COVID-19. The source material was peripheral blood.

CDR3 protein: CASRPQGGPGETQYF. The CDR3 DNA is TGCGCCAGCCGACCTCAGGGGGGTCCCGGGGAGACCCAGTACTTC. The V gene is TRBV5-1, the J gene TRBJ2-5; D might be TRBD1 (7 bases). Trimming cost V 7 bases and J 5 bases, with 21 bases left between them. CDR1 is SGHRS and CDR2 is YFSETQ in the germline V gene. The CDR3 has 15 residues.